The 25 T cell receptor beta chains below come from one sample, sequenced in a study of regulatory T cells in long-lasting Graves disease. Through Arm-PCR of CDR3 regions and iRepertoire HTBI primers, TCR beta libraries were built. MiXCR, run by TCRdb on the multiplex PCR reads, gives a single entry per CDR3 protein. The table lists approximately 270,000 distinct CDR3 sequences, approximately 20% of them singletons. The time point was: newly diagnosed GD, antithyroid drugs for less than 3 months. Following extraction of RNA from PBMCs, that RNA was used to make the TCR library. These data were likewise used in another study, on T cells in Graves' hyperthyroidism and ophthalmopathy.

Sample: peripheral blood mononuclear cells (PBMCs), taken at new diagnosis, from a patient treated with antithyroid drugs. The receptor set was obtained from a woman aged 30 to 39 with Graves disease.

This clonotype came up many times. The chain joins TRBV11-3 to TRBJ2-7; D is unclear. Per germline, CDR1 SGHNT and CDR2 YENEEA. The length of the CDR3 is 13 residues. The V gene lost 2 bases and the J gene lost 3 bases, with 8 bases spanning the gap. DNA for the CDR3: TGTGCCAGCAGCTTAACCGGGCGCTACGAGCAGTACTTC. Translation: CASSLTGRYEQYF.

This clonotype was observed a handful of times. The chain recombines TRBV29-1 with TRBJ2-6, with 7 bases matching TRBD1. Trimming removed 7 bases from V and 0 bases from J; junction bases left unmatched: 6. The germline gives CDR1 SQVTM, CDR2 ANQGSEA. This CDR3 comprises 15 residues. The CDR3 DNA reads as TGCAGCGCCCGGGACAGCCACTCTGGGGCCAACGTCCTGACTTTC. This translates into CSARDSHSGANVLTF.

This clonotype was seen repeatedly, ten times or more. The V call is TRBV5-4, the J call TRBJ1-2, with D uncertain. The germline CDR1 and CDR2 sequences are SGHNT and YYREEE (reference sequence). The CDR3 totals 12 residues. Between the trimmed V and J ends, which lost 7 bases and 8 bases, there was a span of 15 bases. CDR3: CASRSSTSGYTF. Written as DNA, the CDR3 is TGTGCCAGCCGTTCCAGTACGAGCGGCTACACCTTC.

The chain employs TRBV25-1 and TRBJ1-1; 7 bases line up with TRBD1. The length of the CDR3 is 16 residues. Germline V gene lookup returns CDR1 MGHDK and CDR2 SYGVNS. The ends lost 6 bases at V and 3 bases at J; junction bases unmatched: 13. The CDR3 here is CASRGFGQVRYTEAFF. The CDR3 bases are TGTGCCAGCAGAGGGTTCGGACAGGTGCGGTACACTGAAGCTTTCTTT.

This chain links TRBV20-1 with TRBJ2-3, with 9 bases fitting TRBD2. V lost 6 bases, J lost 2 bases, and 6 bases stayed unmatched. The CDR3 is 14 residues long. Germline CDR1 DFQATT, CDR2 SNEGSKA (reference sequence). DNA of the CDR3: TGCAGTGCCGCGACTAGCGGCCTCACAGATACGCAGTATTTT. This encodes CSAATSGLTDTQYF.

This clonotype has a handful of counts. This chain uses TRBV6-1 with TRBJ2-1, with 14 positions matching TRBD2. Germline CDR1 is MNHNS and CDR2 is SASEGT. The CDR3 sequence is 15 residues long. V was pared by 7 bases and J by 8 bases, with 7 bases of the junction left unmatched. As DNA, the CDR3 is TGTGCCAGCACCCCCGGGACTAGCGGGAGTCATGAGCAGTTCTTC. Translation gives CASTPGTSGSHEQFF.

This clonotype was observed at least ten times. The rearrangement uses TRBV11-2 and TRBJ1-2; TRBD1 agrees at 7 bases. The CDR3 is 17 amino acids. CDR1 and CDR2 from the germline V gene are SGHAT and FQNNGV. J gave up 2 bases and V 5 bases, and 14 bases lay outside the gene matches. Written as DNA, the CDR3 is TGTGCCAGCAGCCGGGGTGGCCGGGACAGACAAAACTATGGCTACACCTTC. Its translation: CASSRGGRDRQNYGYTF.

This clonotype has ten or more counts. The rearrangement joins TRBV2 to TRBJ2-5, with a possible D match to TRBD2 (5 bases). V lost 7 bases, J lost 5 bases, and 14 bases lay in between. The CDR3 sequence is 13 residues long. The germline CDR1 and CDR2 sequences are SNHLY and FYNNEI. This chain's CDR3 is CASTAWGEETQYF. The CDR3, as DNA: TGTGCCAGCACGGCCTGGGGAGAGGAGACCCAGTACTTC.

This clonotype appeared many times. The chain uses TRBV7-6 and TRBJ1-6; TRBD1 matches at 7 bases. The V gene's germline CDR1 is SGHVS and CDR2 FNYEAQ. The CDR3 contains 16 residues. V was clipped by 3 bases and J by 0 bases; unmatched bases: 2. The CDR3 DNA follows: TGTGCCAGCAGCTTGCGGGACAGCTCCTATAATTCACCCCTCCACTTT. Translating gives CASSLRDSSYNSPLHF.

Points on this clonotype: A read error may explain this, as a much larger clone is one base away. CDR3 nucleotide sequence: TGTGCCACCCAGAGGGGGACCTACGAGCAGTACTTC. Amino acids: CATQRGTYEQYF. This chain joins TRBV6-1 and TRBJ2-7; a weak D match, TRBD1 (6 bases). This CDR3 region has 12 residues. V was shortened by 10 bases and J by 2 bases, with 12 bases between the two germline ends. From germline, CDR1 is MNHNS and CDR2 SASEGT.

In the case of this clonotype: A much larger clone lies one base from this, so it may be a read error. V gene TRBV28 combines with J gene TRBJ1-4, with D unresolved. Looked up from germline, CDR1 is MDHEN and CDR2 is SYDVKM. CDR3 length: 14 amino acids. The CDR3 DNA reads TGTGCCAGCAATTTATCCCGAGGAGGGATGGGACTGTTTTTT. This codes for CASNLSRGGMGLFF.

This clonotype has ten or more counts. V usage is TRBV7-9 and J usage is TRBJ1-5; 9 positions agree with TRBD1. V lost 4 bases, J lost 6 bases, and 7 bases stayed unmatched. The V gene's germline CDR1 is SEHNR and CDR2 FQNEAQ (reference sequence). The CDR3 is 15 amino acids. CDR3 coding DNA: TGTGCCAGCAGCTGGGGACAGGGAGGTGGTCAGCCCCAGCATTTT. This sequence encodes CASSWGQGGGQPQHF.

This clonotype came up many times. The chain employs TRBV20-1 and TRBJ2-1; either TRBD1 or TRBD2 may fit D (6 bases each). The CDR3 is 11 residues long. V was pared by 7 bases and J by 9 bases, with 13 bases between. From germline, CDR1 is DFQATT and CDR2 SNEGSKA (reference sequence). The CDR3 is CSVLEGGEQFF. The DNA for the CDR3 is TGCAGTGTCCTGGAGGGGGGTGAGCAGTTCTTC.

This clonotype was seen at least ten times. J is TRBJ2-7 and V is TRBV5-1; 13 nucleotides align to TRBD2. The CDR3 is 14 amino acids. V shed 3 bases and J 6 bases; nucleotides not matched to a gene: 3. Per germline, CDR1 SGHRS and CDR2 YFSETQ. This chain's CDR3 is CASSSGLAGVEQYF. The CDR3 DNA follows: TGCGCCAGCAGCTCCGGACTAGCGGGGGTCGAGCAGTACTTC.

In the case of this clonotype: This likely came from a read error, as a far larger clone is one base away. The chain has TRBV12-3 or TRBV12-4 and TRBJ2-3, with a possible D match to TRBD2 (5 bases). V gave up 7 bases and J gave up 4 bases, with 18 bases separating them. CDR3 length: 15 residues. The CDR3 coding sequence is TGTGCCAGCACCCAAAGTCTAGCTTCCGCAGATACGCAGTATTTT. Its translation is CASTQSLASADTQYF.

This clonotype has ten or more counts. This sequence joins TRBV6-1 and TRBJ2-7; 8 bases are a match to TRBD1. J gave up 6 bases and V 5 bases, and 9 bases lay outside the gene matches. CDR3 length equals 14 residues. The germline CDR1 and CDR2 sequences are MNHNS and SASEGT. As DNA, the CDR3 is TGTGCCAGCAGTAGTTACAGGGGGTCCCTCGAGCAGTACTTC. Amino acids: CASSSYRGSLEQYF.

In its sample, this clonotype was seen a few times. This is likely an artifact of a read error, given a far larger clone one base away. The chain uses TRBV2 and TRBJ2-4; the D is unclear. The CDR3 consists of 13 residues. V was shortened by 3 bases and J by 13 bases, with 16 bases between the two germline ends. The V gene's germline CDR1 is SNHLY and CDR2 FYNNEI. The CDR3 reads CASSEGWVNEQYF. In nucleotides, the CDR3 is TGTGCCAGCAGTGAGGGTTGGGTGAATGAGCAGTACTTC.

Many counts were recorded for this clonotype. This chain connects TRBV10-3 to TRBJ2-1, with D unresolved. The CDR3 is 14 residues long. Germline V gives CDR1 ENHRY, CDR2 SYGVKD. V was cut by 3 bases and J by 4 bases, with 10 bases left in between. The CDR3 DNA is TGTGCCATCAGTGACGGCATACTATACAATGAGCAGTTCTTC. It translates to CAISDGILYNEQFF.

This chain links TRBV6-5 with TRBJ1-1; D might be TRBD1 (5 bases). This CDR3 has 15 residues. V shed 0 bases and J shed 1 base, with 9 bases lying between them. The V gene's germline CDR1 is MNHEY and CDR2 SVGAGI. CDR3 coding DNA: TGTGCCAGCAGTTACTCCCTCACAGGGAACACTGAAGCTTTCTTT. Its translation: CASSYSLTGNTEAFF.

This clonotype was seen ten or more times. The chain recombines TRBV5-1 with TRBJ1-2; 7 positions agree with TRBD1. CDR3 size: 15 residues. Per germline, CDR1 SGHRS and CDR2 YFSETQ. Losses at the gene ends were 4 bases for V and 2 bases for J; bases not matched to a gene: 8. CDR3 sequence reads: CASSVGDSGNYGYTF. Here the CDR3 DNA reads TGCGCCAGCAGCGTCGGGGACAGCGGGAACTATGGCTACACCTTC.

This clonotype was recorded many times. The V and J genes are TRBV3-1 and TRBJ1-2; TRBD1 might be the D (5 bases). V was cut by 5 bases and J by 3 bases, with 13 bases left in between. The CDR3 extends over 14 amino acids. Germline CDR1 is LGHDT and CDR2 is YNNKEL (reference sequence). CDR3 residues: CASSSGGADYGYTF. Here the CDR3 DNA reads TGTGCCAGCAGCTCCGGAGGGGCGGACTATGGCTACACCTTC.

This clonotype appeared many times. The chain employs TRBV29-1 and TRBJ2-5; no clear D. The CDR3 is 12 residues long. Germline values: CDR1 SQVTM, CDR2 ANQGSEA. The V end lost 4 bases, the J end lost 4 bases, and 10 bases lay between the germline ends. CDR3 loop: CSVGSTGETQYF. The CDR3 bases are TGCAGCGTTGGTTCCACGGGAGAGACCCAGTACTTC.

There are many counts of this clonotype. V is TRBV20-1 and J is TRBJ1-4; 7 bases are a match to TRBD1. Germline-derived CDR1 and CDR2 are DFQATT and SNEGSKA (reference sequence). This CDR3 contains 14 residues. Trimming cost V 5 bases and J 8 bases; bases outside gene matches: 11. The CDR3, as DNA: TGCAGTGCTTTAACAGGGGCCAGAGGGGAAAAACTGTTTTTT. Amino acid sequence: CSALTGARGEKLFF.

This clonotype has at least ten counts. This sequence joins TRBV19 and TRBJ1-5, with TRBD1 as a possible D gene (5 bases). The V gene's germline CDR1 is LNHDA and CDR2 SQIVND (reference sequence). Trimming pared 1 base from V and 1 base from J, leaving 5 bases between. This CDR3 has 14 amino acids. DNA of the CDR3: TGTGCCAGTAGTATAGGGGACAGCAATCAGCCCCAGCATTTT. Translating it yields CASSIGDSNQPQHF.

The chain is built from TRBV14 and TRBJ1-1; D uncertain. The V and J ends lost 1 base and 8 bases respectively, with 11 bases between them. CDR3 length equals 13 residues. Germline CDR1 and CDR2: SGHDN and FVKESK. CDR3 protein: CASSQVWKAEAFF. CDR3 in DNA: TGTGCCAGCAGCCAAGTTTGGAAGGCCGAAGCTTTCTTT.